This passage covers 20 T cell receptor beta chains from one sample sequenced in a study of cytotoxic CD8 clonotypes in ibrutinib-treated CLL. TCRdb keeps only in-frame clones here, not all; method: immunoSEQ multiplex PCR. The sample includes about 140,000 clones, roughly 80% of them seen just once. The material was PBMCs, obtained after 12 months of ibrutinib treatment. Source of these receptors: a human donor with chronic lymphocytic leukemia.

The chain uses TRBV9 and TRBJ2-2; 9 bases line up with TRBD1. CDR1 is SGDLS, CDR2 YYNGEE, per germline. V shed 4 bases and J 4 bases; nucleotides not matched to a gene: 14. This CDR3 comprises 18 residues. For the CDR3, the DNA is TGTGCCAGCAGCTCCGGGCCCCGGGACAGGGTGGGCACCGGGGAGCTGTTTTTT. It yields the protein CASSSGPRDRVGTGELFF.

In its sample, this clone was seen a few times. J is TRBJ1-1 and V is TRBV19; TRBD1 matches 8 bases. The CDR3 spans 14 residues. In germline, CDR1 is LNHDA, CDR2 SQIVND (reference sequence). V lost 6 bases to trimming and J lost 2 bases; unmatched junction nucleotides: 5. The CDR3 is CASRWTGLNTEAFF. In DNA form, the CDR3 reads TGTGCCAGTAGGTGGACAGGGCTAAACACTGAAGCTTTCTTT.

V and J are TRBV28 and TRBJ1-4, with D perhaps TRBD1 (5 bases). Germline lookup yields CDR1 MDHEN and CDR2 SYDVKM. The CDR3 is 15 amino acids. Trimming left V 3 bases short and J 3 bases short, with 11 bases between. The CDR3 coding sequence is TGTGCCAGCAGTTTGGTAGGGGCGTCTAATGAAAAACTGTTTTTT. This encodes CASSLVGASNEKLFF.

The chain combines TRBV28 with TRBJ1-3, with D maybe TRBD1 (6 bases). The germline V gene has CDR1 MDHEN and CDR2 SYDVKM. The CDR3 runs to 18 residues. Trimming stripped 6 bases from V and 0 bases from J, with 21 bases between. This CDR3 is CASSPGGGLGRSGNTIYF. CDR3 nucleotides: TGTGCCAGCAGCCCCGGGGGGGGGCTCGGTCGCTCTGGAAACACCATATATTTT.

The chain recombines TRBV2 with TRBJ2-1, with no clear D. The CDR3 extends over 12 amino acids. The germline CDR1 and CDR2 sequences are SNHLY and FYNNEI. The V gene lost 7 bases and the J gene lost 8 bases, with 12 bases spanning the gap. Here the CDR3 DNA reads TGTGCCAGCAATTTGTTGGTCGATGAGCAGTTCTTC. Translated, it gives CASNLLVDEQFF.

The chain carries TRBV30 and TRBJ2-5, with TRBD2 as a possible D gene (6 bases). The germline V gene encodes CDR1 GTSNPN and CDR2 SVGIG (reference sequence). The CDR3 contains 12 residues. The ends were cut back, 1 base at V and 3 bases at J, with 6 bases in the middle. The CDR3 DNA is TGTGCCTGGAGTGCGGGGGAAGAGACCCAGTACTTC. This codes for CAWSAGEETQYF. Full variable domain (outside the CDR3, taken from reference TRBV30 and TRBJ2-5): SQTIHQWPATLVQPVGSPLSLECTVEGTSNPNLYWYRQAAGRGLQLLFYSVGIGQISSEVPQNLSASRPQDRQFILSSKKLLLSDSGFYLCAWSAGEETQYFGPGTRLLVL.

The chain links TRBV6-1 to TRBJ1-3, with 12 positions matching TRBD1. The germline V gene has CDR1 MNHNS and CDR2 SASEGT. After removal of 6 bases from V and 8 bases from J, the junction contained 8 bases not matched to a gene. This CDR3 is built from 15 residues. The CDR3 nucleotides are TGTGCCAGCAGAGGACCGGGACAGGGGGCCTACACCATATATTTT. Its protein is CASRGPGQGAYTIYF.

This chain uses TRBV14 with TRBJ2-7; D possibly corresponds to TRBD1 (5 bases). The V and J ends lost 4 bases and 2 bases respectively, with 9 bases between them. This CDR3 contains 13 residues. Germline CDR1 is SGHDN and CDR2 is FVKESK. The CDR3 DNA sequence: TGTGCCAGCAGCCTTCACAGGACCTACGAGCAGTACTTC. It is translated as CASSLHRTYEQYF.

J is TRBJ2-7 and V is TRBV28; D might be TRBD1 or TRBD2, each matching 6 bases. Per germline, CDR1 MDHEN and CDR2 SYDVKM. Trimming took 8 bases from V and 6 from J, leaving 23 bases between them. The CDR3 length is 15 residues. The CDR3 region is CASGDLGGIVVEQYF. The CDR3 DNA is TGTGCCAGCGGAGACCTGGGGGGCATCGTTGTCGAGCAGTACTTC.

This chain connects TRBV28 to TRBJ2-2, with unresolved D. V was cut by 6 bases and J by 4 bases, with 12 bases left in between. Germline CDR1 reads MDHEN; CDR2 reads SYDVKM. The CDR3 is made up of 14 amino acids. The CDR3 here is CASSIGRATGELFF. The CDR3 region has the DNA TGTGCCAGCAGCATCGGACGAGCCACCGGGGAGCTGTTTTTT.

The V and J genes are TRBV1 and TRBJ2-1; no check of the table's D call, TRBD2, against the DNA was made. TRBV1 is an annotated pseudogene. CDR3 length: 15 amino acids. CDR3 region: CTSRPTGTSRNEQFF. The CDR3 region has the DNA TGCACCAGCAGACCGACCGGGACTAGTCGCAATGAGCAGTTCTTC.

Only one count was recorded for this clone. The chain links TRBV28 to TRBJ1-1, with D unclear. Germline V gene sequence: CDR1 MDHEN, CDR2 SYDVKM. V lost 5 bases, J lost 11 bases, and 12 bases lay in between. CDR3 size: 11 residues. DNA of the CDR3: TGTGCCAGCAGTCCGGGGAGCGGGGCTTTCTTT. Translated: CASSPGSGAFF.

The gene calls are TRBV5-1 and TRBJ2-2; TRBD1 aligns across 9 bases. The J segment lost 3 bases and the V segment lost 2 bases, leaving 14 bases of the junction unmatched. Per the germline V gene, CDR1 is SGHRS and CDR2 is YFSETQ. The CDR3 sequence is 19 residues long. CDR3 region: CASSFGPPTGTGYTGELFF. CDR3 nucleotide sequence: TGCGCCAGCAGCTTCGGCCCCCCCACGGGGACAGGGTACACCGGGGAGCTGTTTTTT.

The rearrangement uses TRBV28 and TRBJ1-2; D ambiguous. This CDR3 contains 11 residues. Germline V CDR1 and CDR2: MDHEN, SYDVKM. V dropped 3 bases and J dropped 8 bases, with 7 bases sitting between them. CDR3 residues: CASSFLGGYTF. The CDR3 DNA reads as TGTGCCAGCAGTTTCCTTGGGGGCTACACCTTC.

The chain joins TRBV5-1 to TRBJ1-6; D might be TRBD1 (6 bases). CDR1 and CDR2 from the germline V gene are SGHRS and YFSETQ. The ends were cut back, 4 bases at V and 9 bases at J, with 17 bases in the middle. The CDR3 has 15 amino acids. CDR3: CASSGTPGVTSPLHF. The CDR3 DNA reads as TGCGCCAGCAGCGGGACACCAGGGGTTACTTCACCCCTCCACTTT.

V usage is TRBV5-1 and J usage is TRBJ2-1, with 14 bases lining up with TRBD2. The CDR3 runs to 15 residues. Germline CDR1 and CDR2: SGHRS and YFSETQ. Trimming at V came to 4 bases and at J to 9 bases, leaving 6 bases not matched to a gene. The CDR3 reads CASSGGLAGVGEQFF. In DNA form, the CDR3 reads TGCGCCAGCAGCGGGGGACTAGCGGGAGTCGGTGAGCAGTTCTTC. Full variable domain (rest looked up from reference TRBV5-1 and TRBJ2-1): KAGVTQTPRYLIKTRGQQVTLSCSPISGHRSVSWYQQTPGQGLQFLFEYFSETQRNKGNFPGRFSGRQFSNSRSEMNVSTLELGDSALYLCASSGGLAGVGEQFFGPGTRLTVL.

The V gene is TRBV28, the J gene TRBJ1-2; TRBD1 agrees at 7 bases. J was trimmed by 5 bases and V by 5 bases; bases with no gene match: 11. Germline V gene data show CDR1 as MDHEN and CDR2 as SYDVKM. The CDR3 is 15 amino acids. CDR3 residues: CASSPADRVTYGYTF. The DNA for the CDR3 is TGTGCCAGCAGTCCAGCCGACAGGGTAACGTATGGCTACACCTTC.

The chain couples TRBV4-1 to TRBJ1-5, with TRBD1 matching 7 bases. Germline trimming cut 2 bases from V and 5 bases from J; bases unmatched to any gene: 6. The germline CDR1 and CDR2 sequences are MGHRA and YSYEKL. This CDR3 contains 15 residues. The CDR3 DNA is TGCGCCAGCAGCCAACCGGACAGGCGGGATCAGCCCCAGCATTTT. It specifies CASSQPDRRDQPQHF.

The genes are TRBV18 and TRBJ1-4; the D gene is possibly TRBD1 (6 bases). V gave up 6 bases and J gave up 0 bases, with 11 bases separating them. Per the germline V gene, CDR1 is KGHSH and CDR2 is LQKENI. The length of the CDR3 is 15 residues. The CDR3 DNA follows: TGTGCCAGCTCCCCGGACAGAGCAACTAATGAAAAACTGTTTTTT. It is translated as CASSPDRATNEKLFF.

The chain joins TRBV9 to TRBJ2-1; 12 bases map to TRBD2. The germline V gene encodes CDR1 SGDLS and CDR2 YYNGEE. Germline trimming cut 2 bases from V and 5 bases from J; bases unmatched to any gene: 8. The CDR3 is 17 amino acids. In DNA, the CDR3 is TGTGCCAGCAGCGTGGGACTGACTAGCGGGGGAAACAATGAGCAGTTCTTC. This encodes CASSVGLTSGGNNEQFF.